This is a list of T cell receptor beta chains from one sample in a study of cytomegalovirus exposure and HLA in healthy donors. Sequencing was performed with immunoSEQ multiplex PCR; in TCRdb, only in-frame clones are kept and a portion is missing. Of tens of thousands of clones listed, less than 80% were seen once; the top ten hold 7% to 8.5%. Specimen: PBMCs. The receptors derive from a woman in her forties in good health and CMV-seronegative. Both conserved end residues are part of each CDR3. Fields, in order: clone size, J gene, D gene, V gene, CDR3 DNA, CDR3 protein. The D gene is left open where the match is weak. Size is stated for part of the rows, as once, few or many counts, or as a class when the clone is expanded.

NA TRBJ1-3 NA TRBV5-4 TGTGCCAGCAGCTTGGGAGGGTCAAACTCTGGAAACACCATATATTTT CASSLGGSNSGNTIYF
NA TRBJ2-7 NA TRBV30 TGTGCCTGGAGTGGGGCCCAGGGAAAAGGCTACGAGCAGTACTTC CAWSGAQGKGYEQYF
NA TRBJ1-3 TRBD1 TRBV30 TGTGCCTGGACGACAGGGCCCACCATATATTTT CAWTTGPTIYF
NA TRBJ1-1 TRBD1 TRBV28 TGTGCCAGCAGTCCAGGGACAGGGGGTTACACTGAAGCTTTCTTT CASSPGTGGYTEAFF
NA TRBJ1-2 TRBD1 TRBV5-4 TGTGCCAGCAGCTTGCCCCCCCGAGGGACAGAAATCGGCTACACCTTC CASSLPPRGTEIGYTF
NA TRBJ2-2 NA TRBV19 TGTGCCAGTAGTATAGGGCAGATTATCCGCACCGGGGAGCTGTTTTTT CASSIGQIIRTGELFF
NA TRBJ2-7 NA TRBV29-1 TGCAGCGTTGGGCAGGGATTATCCTACGAGCAGTACTTC CSVGQGLSYEQYF
once TRBJ2-7 TRBD2 TRBV30 TGTGCCTGGACGCCCCCCGGACTAGCGGGAATATACGAGCAGTACTTC CAWTPPGLAGIYEQYF
NA TRBJ2-7 TRBD2 TRBV5-1 TGCGCCAGCAGCTTGGTTAGCGGGAGGCCGGGCGAGCAGTACTTC CASSLVSGRPGEQYF
NA TRBJ1-2 NA TRBV2 TGTGCCAGCAGGGGCCAGGGTGATGGCTACACCTTC CASRGQGDGYTF
NA TRBJ1-3 NA TRBV5-1 TGCGCCAGCAGCGGGGGGGCTTCTGGAAACACCATATATTTT CASSGGASGNTIYF
NA TRBJ1-1 NA TRBV5-1 TGCGCCAGCAGCTTGGTGGCAGAGAACACTGAAGCTTTCTTT CASSLVAENTEAFF
NA TRBJ2-2 TRBD1 TRBV5-5 TGTGCCAGCACCGGGACAGGGATAACCGGGGAGCTGTTTTTT CASTGTGITGELFF
NA TRBJ1-2 TRBD1 TRBV2 TGTGCCAGCAGTGAAGGTCCCGGACAGGACTATGGCTACACCTTC CASSEGPGQDYGYTF
NA TRBJ2-5 NA TRBV10-3 TGTGCCATCAGTGAGGGTACGGGTCAAGAGACCCAGTACTTC CAISEGTGQETQYF
NA TRBJ1-2 TRBD1 TRBV5-1 TGCGCCAGCAGCTTGACCGCGGGACAGCCCTATGGCTACACCTTC CASSLTAGQPYGYTF
NA TRBJ1-1 TRBD1 TRBV5-5 TGTGCCAGCAGATCCCTGGACAGGGTGAACACTGAAGCTTTCTTT CASRSLDRVNTEAFF
once TRBJ2-2 TRBD1 TRBV28 TGTGCCAGCTTGGACAGGGGGTTAGGGGAGCTGTTTTTT CASLDRGLGELFF
NA TRBJ1-4 TRBD1 TRBV30 TGTGCCTGGAGTGTTGGACAGGGGGTGAATGAAAAACTGTTTTTT CAWSVGQGVNEKLFF
NA TRBJ1-4 NA TRBV2 TGTGCCAGCAGTGACGTATATAGTGGTGAAAAACTGTTTTTT CASSDVYSGEKLFF
once TRBJ1-1 NA TRBV19 TGTGCCAGTAGTCTCCCACGACAGAAAGAAGCTTTCTTT CASSLPRQKEAFF
NA TRBJ2-3 TRBD2 TRBV28 TGTGCCAGCAGTCCCCTAGCGGGAGCTAGCACAGATACGCAGTATTTT CASSPLAGASTDTQYF
NA TRBJ2-7 TRBD1 TRBV15 TGTGCCACCAGCAGAACACGGACAGGGAAAATATACGAGCAGTACTTC CATSRTRTGKIYEQYF
NA TRBJ2-1 TRBD2 TRBV6-6 TGTGCCAGCAGCCGGACTAGCGGGGGTGTAAATGAGCAGTTCTTC CASSRTSGGVNEQFF
few TRBJ1-5 NA TRBV6-1 TGTGCCAGCAGGGGGGGGGATTATAGCAATCAGCCCCAGCATTTT CASRGGDYSNQPQHF
NA TRBJ2-3 NA TRBV6-5 TGTGCCAGCAGTTACCAACTAGCTAACACAGATACGCAGTATTTT CASSYQLANTDTQYF
few TRBJ2-5 TRBD1 TRBV4-3 TGCGCCAGCAGCCAAGTCCCGGGACAGGGTTGGCAAGAGACCCAGTACTTC CASSQVPGQGWQETQYF
NA TRBJ1-1 NA TRBV28 TGTGCCAGCAGTTTAGAGGAAAGGAACACTGAAGCTTTCTTT CASSLEERNTEAFF
NA TRBJ1-1 TRBD1 TRBV27 TGTGCCAGCTGCCCAGGCGGGACAGGGGACACTGAAGCTTTCTTT CASCPGGTGDTEAFF